This is a list of T cell receptor beta chains from one sample in a study of blood T cell repertoires in COVID-19. Only in-frame clones appear in the TCRdb table, and some are missing; sequencing was by immunoSEQ multiplex PCR. The sample has roughly 120,000 clones; roughly 79% are singletons. What was sequenced was peripheral blood. These receptors all come from a woman aged 80 or over with active or convalescent COVID-19. Each CDR3 is given with its conserved first and last residue. A D gene is named only where the DNA matches it firmly. Size tells how often a clone was seen (once, few, many) or the class of an expanded clone, and some rows leave it out.

V gene	J gene	D gene	clone size	CDR3 DNA	CDR3 protein
TRBV7-2	TRBJ1-3	.	few	TGTGCCAGCAGCTTAGCGTTCCCAGGACAGCGCTCTGGAAACACCATATATTTT	CASSLAFPGQRSGNTIYF
TRBV7-3	TRBJ2-2	TRBD2	.	TGTGCCAGCAGCCTAATACCGACTAGCGGCAGCACCGGGGAGCTGTTTTTT	CASSLIPTSGSTGELFF
TRBV5-1	TRBJ2-7	TRBD1	.	TGCGCCAGCAGCCAACAGGGGAGCTCCTACGAGCAGTACTTC	CASSQQGSSYEQYF
TRBV18	TRBJ1-2	.	.	TGTGCCAGCTCACCAGTCCAGGGCGACATTAACTATGGCTACACCTTC	CASSPVQGDINYGYTF
TRBV7-8	TRBJ2-3	TRBD2	.	TGTGCCAGCAGCATCGGACTAGTGCCTCCAGATACGCAGTATTTT	CASSIGLVPPDTQYF
TRBV5-6	TRBJ2-1	TRBD2	.	TGTGCCAGCAGCTTGACAATAGCGGGAGTTACAATGAGGGGGCAGTTCTTC	CASSLTIAGVTMRGQFF
TRBV4-2	TRBJ2-3	TRBD2	few	TGTGCCAGCAGCCTTGGACTAGCGGGAGAGAATACGCAGTATTTT	CASSLGLAGENTQYF
TRBV2	TRBJ2-3	.	.	TGTGCCAGCAGAATACGGCAGGGCTCTACAGATACGCAGTATTTT	CASRIRQGSTDTQYF
TRBV27	TRBJ2-7	TRBD1	.	TGTGCCAGCAGTTTATGGACAGGGGGCCACGAGCAGTACTTC	CASSLWTGGHEQYF
TRBV2	TRBJ2-5	TRBD2	.	TGTGCCAGCAGTGAATTAGGGGAGGGGTTAGGGACCCAGTACTTC	CASSELGEGLGTQYF
TRBV11-2	TRBJ1-2	.	.	TGTGCCAGCAGCTTAGATCTGAGCTATGGCTACACCTTC	CASSLDLSYGYTF
TRBV24-1	TRBJ2-3	.	.	TGTGCCACCAGTGACCCGATCCTACTGAGCACAGATACGCAGTATTTT	CATSDPILLSTDTQYF
TRBV18	TRBJ1-1	.	.	TGTGCCAGCTCACCAGGTTCCGACCGAGGAGCTTTCTTT	CASSPGSDRGAFF
TRBV11-2	TRBJ2-7	TRBD1	.	TGTGCCAGCAGCGCCCACTTGGGACAGGGGAACTACGAGCAGTACTTC	CASSAHLGQGNYEQYF
TRBV3-1/TRBV3-2	TRBJ1-1	TRBD1	once	TGTGCCAGCAGCTCTCTTACAGGGGGAAACACTGAAGCTTTCTTT	CASSSLTGGNTEAFF
TRBV4-3	TRBJ1-2	.	.	TGCGCCAGCAGCCAAGATTACAGTTCTAACTATGGCTACACCTTC	CASSQDYSSNYGYTF
TRBV5-1	TRBJ2-4	.	.	TGCGCCAGCAGCCCTACAGGGGCCAAAAACATTCAGTACTTC	CASSPTGAKNIQYF
TRBV7-9	TRBJ2-1	.	.	TGTGCCAGCAGCTTAGACGGGAGAGGGTACAATGAGCAGTTCTTC	CASSLDGRGYNEQFF
TRBV18	TRBJ1-1	.	.	TGTGCCAGCTCACGCGGTGCGGGGGGCGCGTGGACTGAAGCTTTCTTT	CASSRGAGGAWTEAFF
TRBV10-3	TRBJ1-3	TRBD1	many	TGTGCCATGAAGGGGGCGTCTGGAAACACCATATATTTT	CAMKGASGNTIYF
TRBV7-2	TRBJ2-1	TRBD2	.	TGTGCCAGCAGCCCTCAGCGGGAGGGATACAATGAGCAGTTCTTC	CASSPQREGYNEQFF
TRBV6-5	TRBJ2-7	TRBD2	.	TGTGCCAGCAGCCCCCTAGCGGGAACCTACGAGCAGTACTTC	CASSPLAGTYEQYF
TRBV7-9	TRBJ2-5	TRBD1	many	TGTGCCAGCAGCTTCACAGGGGTTGAGACCCAGTACTTC	CASSFTGVETQYF
TRBV4-3	TRBJ2-2	TRBD2	.	TGCGCCAGCAGCCAAGAACCCCTTCGGCTAGCGGGAGGGAACACCGGGGAGCTGTTTTTT	CASSQEPLRLAGGNTGELFF
TRBV5-1	TRBJ2-7	TRBD2	.	TGCGCCAGCAGGGGCGGGACTAGCGGGACCTACGAGCAGTACTTC	CASRGGTSGTYEQYF
TRBV29-1	TRBJ1-1	.	.	TGCAGCGGTTTGGGCGTGAACACTGAAGCTTTCTTT	CSGLGVNTEAFF
TRBV5-4	TRBJ1-1	TRBD1	.	TGTGCCAGCAGGAGACAGGGGGCCGCCTACACTGAAGCTTTCTTT	CASRRQGAAYTEAFF
TRBV6-5	TRBJ2-5	.	once	TGTGCCAGCGCCCCGAGGGTTTTGGAGACCCAGTACTTC	CASAPRVLETQYF
TRBV20-1	TRBJ2-5	TRBD2	.	TGCAGTGCTAGTCCGGCTAGCGGGTTCAGTGAGACCCAGTACTTC	CSASPASGFSETQYF
TRBV18	TRBJ1-2	TRBD1	.	TGTGCCAGCTCACCAAGGGAACGGGACAGCCGCTATGGCTACACCTTC	CASSPRERDSRYGYTF
TRBV5-5	TRBJ1-5	.	.	TGTGCCAGCCGGCCAGGAGGGGGGGATTTAAGCAATCAGCCCCAGCATTTT	CASRPGGGDLSNQPQHF
TRBV5-1	TRBJ2-3	.	.	TGCGCCAGCAGCTTCAGGGACAAGGATACGCAGTATTTT	CASSFRDKDTQYF
TRBV3-1/TRBV3-2	TRBJ2-7	.	.	TGTGCCAGCAGCCAAGGGACAGACTCCTACGAGCAGTACTTC	CASSQGTDSYEQYF
TRBV18	TRBJ1-1	.	.	TGTGCCAGCTCACTACAGGGTTTGGCTGAAGCTTTCTTT	CASSLQGLAEAFF
TRBV5-6	TRBJ1-5	.	.	TGTGCCAGCAGCTTTGGGCAGGGGCCCGGTCAGCCCCAGCATTTT	CASSFGQGPGQPQHF
TRBV3-1/TRBV3-2	TRBJ2-7	.	.	TGTGCCAGCAGCCAAATCGGGTCCGCGGGCGAGCAGTACTTC	CASSQIGSAGEQYF
TRBV28	TRBJ2-3	.	once	TGTGCCAGCAGCCCCATTCGGAGGGCCGAAATAGATACGCAGTATTTT	CASSPIRRAEIDTQYF
TRBV3-1/TRBV3-2	TRBJ2-1	TRBD2	few	TGTGCCAGCAGCCAAAGGATCGCTAGCGGGGGGTACAATGAGCAGTTCTTC	CASSQRIASGGYNEQFF
TRBV11-2	TRBJ2-1	.	.	TGTGCCAGCAGCTTAGCCCTAGCTTCCAATGAGCAGTTCTTC	CASSLALASNEQFF
TRBV3-1/TRBV3-2	TRBJ2-3	.	.	TGTGCCAGCAGCCTGATCGAGGGAACAGATACGCAGTATTTT	CASSLIEGTDTQYF
TRBV5-1	TRBJ1-5	.	.	TGCGCCAGCAGCTTGGATCCAGGGCACAATCAGCCCCAGCATTTT	CASSLDPGHNQPQHF
TRBV5-1	TRBJ2-1	TRBD2	.	TGCGCCAGCAGCCGGGGGGCGGCGCGGGAGGCCTACAATGAGCAGTTCTTC	CASSRGAAREAYNEQFF
TRBV7-2	TRBJ1-2	.	once	TGTGCCAGCAGCTTATGGGCAGATTTATATGGCTACACCTTC	CASSLWADLYGYTF
TRBV7-2	TRBJ1-2	TRBD1	.	TGTGCCAGCAGCCCCAACCAGGGGGAGAGGAGCTACACCTTC	CASSPNQGERSYTF
TRBV19	TRBJ2-7	.	few	TGTGCCAGTACCCCTAGGGGATCCTACGAGCAGTACTTC	CASTPRGSYEQYF
TRBV7-2	TRBJ2-3	.	.	TGTGCCAGCAGGCTGTATCAGAATCCAGATACGCAGTATTTT	CASRLYQNPDTQYF